This paragraph covers one T cell receptor beta chain sequence. This record comes from a study of blood T cell repertoires in COVID-19. Across the study: Acute-phase and convalescent COVID-19 samples originated in the United States, Italy and Spain. T cells, B-cell-depleted T cells, or PBMCs supplied cDNA or gDNA.

The protocol was immunoSEQ multiplex PCR, while the TCRdb copy is restricted to in-frame clones and leaves out a portion. The sample consists of about 250,000 clones, around 88% of them appearing once. The sample consisted of peripheral blood. This sequence was found in an elderly man with acute or convalescent COVID-19.

The CDR3 DNA sequence: TGTGCCAGCAGCCGTAGGATGGGCCGAGAGTCCTACGAGCAGTACTTC. It translates to CASSRRMGRESYEQYF. The rearrangement uses TRBV7-9 and TRBJ2-7, with D unclear. The CDR3 totals 16 residues. Trimming shortened V by 5 bases and J by 1 base, and 18 bases separated the two germline ends. The germline gives CDR1 SEHNR, CDR2 FQNEAQ (reference sequence).